This record concerns one T cell receptor (beta chain) sequence. The data stem from a study of blood T cell repertoires in COVID-19. Per the original methods: Amplification from reference gene primers served as the basis for estimated nucleated cell counts. Measured with immunoSEQ multiplex PCR; TCRdb has only the in-frame clones, and not every one. V and J calls plus clone size are reproduced from that table; the DNA served to infer D and trimming. The table includes 400,000 to 450,000 clones, over 75% detected once. The ends lost 0 bases at V and 5 bases at J; junction bases unmatched: 5. The CDR3 has 16 residues. The germline V gene encodes CDR1 LGHNA and CDR2 YNFKEQ. Participants, about 18 to 89 years old, spanned fewer than 25 US areas. Recovered Cohort 3 donors showed two negative PCRs, clearance, or symptom resolution.

The clonotype originates from a man younger than 40 who had recovered from COVID-19. V usage is TRBV4-2 and J usage is TRBJ2-2; 8 bases map to TRBD2. Material: PBMCs or T cells enriched from blood (not recorded which). CDR3 DNA: TGTGCCAGCAGCCAAGACGCTAGCGGGTCGACCGGGGAGCTGTTTTTT. Protein product: CASSQDASGSTGELFF.